These 28 T cell receptor beta chains were all obtained from the same sample, sequenced in a study of blood T cell repertoires in COVID-19. Method: immunoSEQ multiplex PCR; TCRdb's copy keeps in-frame clones and lacks some. The sample holds around 260,000 clones, 85% to 90% seen once. The sequenced sample was peripheral blood. These receptors all come from a young man with active or convalescent COVID-19.

V gene TRBV5-1 combines with J gene TRBJ2-3, with D perhaps matching TRBD2 (5 bases). Looked up from germline, CDR1 is SGHRS and CDR2 is YFSETQ. Trimming stripped 5 bases from V and 12 bases from J, with 19 bases between. The CDR3 is 13 residues long. CDR3 DNA: TGCGCCAGCAGACCATCGGGGTCCCCTGTCCAGTATTTT. It translates to CASRPSGSPVQYF.

This clone showed up just a few times. This chain joins TRBV6-5 and TRBJ1-6; 8 bases agree with TRBD1. Trimming cost V 7 bases and J 10 bases; bases outside gene matches: 6. CDR1 and CDR2 from the germline V gene are MNHEY and SVGAGI. The length of the CDR3 is 13 residues. CDR3 in DNA: TGTGCCAGCAAATTACAGGGGGGCTCACCCCTCCACTTT. The encoded protein is CASKLQGGSPLHF.

The chain couples TRBV7-9 to TRBJ2-5, with 9 bases aligning to TRBD2. V was clipped by 4 bases and J by 1 base; unmatched bases: 7. Germline V gene sequence: CDR1 SEHNR, CDR2 FQNEAQ (reference sequence). The length of the CDR3 is 16 residues. In DNA, the CDR3 is TGTGCCAGCAGCTCTAGCGGGGAAGGGCTCCAAGAGACCCAGTACTTC. Translated: CASSSSGEGLQETQYF.

The V gene is TRBV24-1, the J gene TRBJ2-1; 12 nucleotides agree with TRBD2. V dropped 1 base and J dropped 0; count of bases not matched to a gene: 9. From germline, CDR1 is KGHDR and CDR2 SFDVKD. This CDR3 region has 20 residues. This chain's CDR3 is CATSDLGSASGRGSYNEQFF. The DNA of the CDR3 is TGTGCCACCAGTGATTTAGGGTCGGCTAGCGGGAGGGGCTCCTACAATGAGCAGTTCTTC.

The chain recombines TRBV4-3 with TRBJ2-7, with D unresolved. Trimming stripped 0 bases from V and 2 bases from J, with 8 bases between. This CDR3 has 14 residues. Looked up from germline, CDR1 is LGHNA and CDR2 is YSLEER. CDR3 loop: CASSQDNRPYEQYF. As DNA, the CDR3 is TGCGCCAGCAGCCAAGATAACAGACCCTACGAGCAGTACTTC.

This clone was seen only a few times. This CDR3 is also generated by other DNA sequences in the sample. The chain employs TRBV6-5 and TRBJ2-7; 7 nucleotides align to TRBD1. Germline-derived CDR1 and CDR2 are MNHEY and SVGAGI. The CDR3 spans 14 residues. With 2 bases clipped from V and 3 bases from J, the junction kept 4 bases outside the gene matches. The CDR3 loop is CASSYNRDSYEQYF. DNA for the CDR3: TGTGCCAGCAGTTACAACCGGGACAGCTACGAGCAGTACTTC.

The chain joins TRBV29-1 to TRBJ1-2; D unresolved. Germline lookup yields CDR1 SQVTM and CDR2 ANQGSEA. Trimming removed 3 bases from V and 3 bases from J, with 8 bases in between. CDR3 length: 12 residues. The CDR3 DNA follows: TGCAGCGTTGAGGAGAGGGACTATGGCTACACCTTC. Its protein product is CSVEERDYGYTF.

The CDR3 nucleotides read TGTGCCAGTAGCACCACAGGGCTACAGCCCCAGCATTTT. It yields the protein CASSTTGLQPQHF. V usage is TRBV19 and J usage is TRBJ1-5; D perhaps matches TRBD1 (6 bases). Germline assignment: CDR1 LNHDA and CDR2 SQIVND (reference sequence). The V end was cut by 6 bases, the J end by 7 bases, with 13 bases between. The CDR3 has 13 residues.

The V gene is TRBV2, the J gene TRBJ1-2, with unresolved D. CDR1 and CDR2 from the germline V gene are SNHLY and FYNNEI. CDR3 length: 16 amino acids. The V gene lost 1 base and the J gene lost 6 bases, with 18 bases spanning the gap. CDR3 in DNA: TGTGCCAGCAGTGAAGGCCGGAGCCCCGAGGTTAATGGCTACACCTTC. Translation gives CASSEGRSPEVNGYTF.

The V call is TRBV5-4, the J call TRBJ2-6; 8 bases map to TRBD1. Trimming removed 4 bases from V and 2 bases from J; junction bases left unmatched: 2. Germline V gene lookup returns CDR1 SGHNT and CDR2 YYREEE (reference sequence). The CDR3 is 15 amino acids. Written as DNA, the CDR3 is TGTGCCAGCAGCGCACAGGGGGCTGGGGCCAACGTCCTGACTTTC. Translated, it gives CASSAQGAGANVLTF.

V gene TRBV9 combines with J gene TRBJ1-4; TRBD1 matches 8 bases. CDR1 and CDR2 (germline): SGDLS, YYNGEE. The CDR3 extends over 15 amino acids. Losses at the gene ends were 0 bases for V and 8 bases for J; bases not matched to a gene: 6. The CDR3 DNA sequence: TGTGCCAGCAGCGTAGAAGGACAGGGTCGGGAAAAACTGTTTTTT. Translation gives CASSVEGQGREKLFF. Looking up the rest from reference TRBV9 and TRBJ1-4 gives the full variable domain: DSGVTQTPKHLITATGQRVTLRCSPRSGDLSVYWYQQSLDQGLQFLIQYYNGEERAKGNILERFSAQQFPDLHSELNLSSLELGDSALYFCASSVEGQGREKLFFGSGTQLSVL.

The V call is TRBV7-3, the J call TRBJ2-7; D may be TRBD1 (5 bases). Germline V lookup: CDR1 SGHTA, CDR2 FQGTGA. The ends were cut back, 0 bases at V and 2 bases at J, with 11 bases in the middle. The CDR3 has 15 residues. The CDR3 coding sequence is TGTGCCAGCAGCTTAACGTCGGGCAGGGCCTACGAGCAGTACTTC. Its translation is CASSLTSGRAYEQYF.

This rearrangement joins TRBV6-5 to TRBJ2-5, with unresolved D. The germline V gene has CDR1 MNHEY and CDR2 SVGAGI. Trimming stripped 0 bases from V and 2 bases from J, with 10 bases between. This CDR3 region has 15 residues. The CDR3 coding sequence is TGTGCCAGCAGTTACTCCCTACTTCCGCAAGAGACCCAGTACTTC. Translation gives CASSYSLLPQETQYF.

This clone was seen more than once but under ten times. The gene calls are TRBV27 and TRBJ2-7; 7 bases match TRBD1. The CDR3 extends over 16 amino acids. Germline loops: CDR1 MNHEY, CDR2 SMNVEV (reference sequence). The V gene end was trimmed by 0 bases and the J gene end by 6 bases; junction bases not matched to a gene: 11. CDR3 sequence reads: CASSLSGGLTSLEQYF. The CDR3 DNA follows: TGTGCCAGCAGTTTATCAGGGGGCCTCACCTCCCTCGAGCAGTACTTC.

The rearrangement joins TRBV2 to TRBJ1-4; 7 bases line up with TRBD1. This CDR3 is 15 amino acids long. Germline CDR1 SNHLY, CDR2 FYNNEI. Trimming cost V 10 bases and J 5 bases; bases outside gene matches: 13. The CDR3 loop reads CATQRSGGSNEKLFF. CDR3 DNA: TGTGCCACCCAGAGGTCAGGGGGTTCGAATGAAAAACTGTTTTTT.

J is TRBJ2-3 and V is TRBV5-6, with D possibly matching TRBD1 (5 bases). Trimming stripped 4 bases from V and 1 base from J, with 16 bases between. CDR3 length: 16 residues. From germline, CDR1 is SGHDT and CDR2 YYEEEE. Written as DNA, the CDR3 is TGTGCCAGCAGCGTGGCACACAGGTTTGGCACAGATACGCAGTATTTT. The encoded protein is CASSVAHRFGTDTQYF.

This clone was detected ten times or more. The chain carries TRBV2 and TRBJ1-4; D ambiguous. This CDR3 is built from 15 residues. Trimming pared 5 bases from V and 10 bases from J, leaving 20 bases between. Germline loops: CDR1 SNHLY, CDR2 FYNNEI. The CDR3 protein is CASSQREVRGGKLFF. The DNA for the CDR3 is TGTGCCAGCAGTCAAAGGGAGGTCAGAGGAGGAAAACTGTTTTTT. Supplemented by reference TRBV2 and TRBJ1-4, the full variable domain reads EPEVTQTPSHQVTQMGQEVILRCVPISNHLYFYWYRQILGQKVEFLVSFYNNEISEKSEIFDDQFSVERPDGSNFTLKIRSTKLEDSAMYFCASSQREVRGGKLFFGSGTQLSVL.

The V gene is TRBV7-6, the J gene TRBJ1-1; 10 bases are shared with TRBD1. There are 15 residues in the CDR3. Germline trimming cut 5 bases from V and 1 base from J; bases unmatched to any gene: 4. Looked up from germline, CDR1 is SGHVS and CDR2 is FNYEAQ. The CDR3 spells CASSPGQGRNTEAFF. The CDR3 DNA follows: TGTGCCAGCAGCCCGGGACAGGGGCGGAACACTGAAGCTTTCTTT.

The chain has TRBV12-5 and TRBJ2-5, with unresolved D. CDR1 and CDR2 (germline): LGHNT, FRNRAP. The CDR3 spans 14 residues. The V and J ends lost 0 bases and 5 bases respectively, with 10 bases between them. CDR3: CASGLVGRWETQYF. Written as DNA, the CDR3 is TGTGCTAGTGGTTTGGTAGGCAGGTGGGAGACCCAGTACTTC. The whole variable domain, filled in from reference TRBV12-5 and TRBJ2-5, reads DARVTQTPRHKVTEMGQEVTMRCQPILGHNTVFWYRQTMMQGLELLAYFRNRAPLDDSGMPKDRFSAEMPDATLATLKIQPSEPRDSAVYFCASGLVGRWETQYFGPGTRLLVL.

V and J are TRBV6-5 and TRBJ2-5, with D perhaps matching TRBD1 (6 bases). Trimming left V 10 bases short and J 0 bases short, with 9 bases between. This CDR3 spans 12 amino acids. Germline CDR1 MNHEY, CDR2 SVGAGI. The CDR3 bases are TGTGCCACTCAGGGGTACCAAGAGACCCAGTACTTC. It yields the protein CATQGYQETQYF.

The chain combines TRBV24-1 with TRBJ1-2, with D possibly matching TRBD1 (5 bases). Germline V gives CDR1 KGHDR, CDR2 SFDVKD. Deletions cut 4 bases from V and 4 bases from J, with 9 bases between. The CDR3 spans 13 residues. The CDR3 loop reads CATSETVRYGYTF. In DNA, the CDR3 is TGTGCCACCAGTGAGACAGTTCGCTATGGCTACACCTTC.

The V and J genes are TRBV19 and TRBJ2-1, with 13 bases matching TRBD2. CDR1 and CDR2 (germline): LNHDA, SQIVND (reference sequence). This CDR3 comprises 15 residues. V shed 1 base, J shed 10 bases, and the junction held 4 bases outside the gene matches. CDR3 in DNA: TGTGCCAGTAGTATAGGACTAGCGGGAGGAAAGGAGCAGTTCTTC. Encoded protein: CASSIGLAGGKEQFF.

The rearrangement uses TRBV5-1 and TRBJ2-1; 8 bases match TRBD2. The V gene end was trimmed by 2 bases and the J gene end by 3 bases; junction bases not matched to a gene: 4. The CDR3 is 15 residues long. Germline-derived CDR1 and CDR2 are SGHRS and YFSETQ. For the CDR3, the DNA is TGCGCCAGCAGCTTACAGCGGGAGAGCTACAATGAGCAGTTCTTC. Amino acids: CASSLQRESYNEQFF.

The V gene is TRBV7-9, the J gene TRBJ2-2; D perhaps matches TRBD1 (6 bases). V was trimmed by 5 bases and J by 1 base, leaving 17 bases between them. This CDR3 contains 17 residues. Germline-derived CDR1 and CDR2 are SEHNR and FQNEAQ (reference sequence). CDR3 sequence reads: CASSHSRGRGNTGELFF. CDR3 nucleotides: TGTGCCAGCAGCCATTCAAGAGGCAGGGGGAACACCGGGGAGCTGTTTTTT.

The gene calls are TRBV7-3 and TRBJ1-1; D ambiguous. The CDR3 runs 13 residues. Trimming removed 4 bases from V and 1 base from J, with 7 bases in between. From germline, CDR1 is SGHTA and CDR2 FQGTGA. This chain's CDR3 is CASSSQKNTEAFF. The CDR3 bases are TGTGCCAGCAGCTCCCAAAAGAACACTGAAGCTTTCTTT.

The chain couples TRBV18 to TRBJ1-6; possible D gene TRBD1, 6 bases. The CDR3 loop spans 16 amino acids. Deletions cut 2 bases from V and 10 bases from J, with 18 bases between. In germline, CDR1 is KGHSH, CDR2 LQKENI. The CDR3 bases are TGTGCCAGCTCACCATTGGACAGCCCGTTGAAATCACCCCTCCACTTT. Translating gives CASSPLDSPLKSPLHF.

The genes are TRBV19 and TRBJ1-1; no clear D gene. The germline gives CDR1 LNHDA, CDR2 SQIVND (reference sequence). V lost 3 bases, J lost 7 bases, and 12 bases lay in between. This CDR3 has 13 residues. CDR3 nucleotides: TGTGCCAGTAGTATCTCGGCACGGAGTGAAGCTTTCTTT. It is translated as CASSISARSEAFF.

The chain has TRBV6-2 or TRBV6-3 and TRBJ1-5, with D unresolved. Germline V CDR1 and CDR2: MNHEY, SVGEGT. V was shortened by 2 bases and J by 3 bases, with 5 bases between the two germline ends. CDR3 length equals 13 residues. The CDR3: CASSYSDNQPQHF. CDR3 sequence (DNA): TGTGCCAGCAGTTACAGCGACAATCAGCCCCAGCATTTT.